Listed here are 23 T cell receptor beta chains from one sample, sequenced in a study of radiotherapy plus CTLA-4 blockade in lung cancer. Assay: immunoSEQ multiplex PCR; the TCRdb copy retains only in-frame clones and omits some. This table has 50,000 to 85,000 clones, about 85% appearing once. The sample was peripheral blood, taken from a patient treated with radiotherapy plus ipilimumab. The receptors derive from a human donor with non-small cell lung cancer who had a partial response to radiotherapy plus ipilimumab.

The V and J genes are TRBV9 and TRBJ1-2; D gene unclear. Trimming stripped 0 bases from V and 7 bases from J, with 16 bases between. This CDR3 contains 15 residues. The germline gives CDR1 SGDLS, CDR2 YYNGEE. DNA for the CDR3: TGTGCCAGCAGCGTAGTCGGCGGGCGAGGGAGTGGCTACACCTTC. It is translated as CASSVVGGRGSGYTF.

The V call is TRBV18, the J call TRBJ2-2, with TRBD1 matching 8 bases. Germline lookup yields CDR1 KGHSH and CDR2 LQKENI. V lost 2 bases and J lost 5; bases outside the gene matches: 10. The CDR3 is 17 amino acids. CDR3 sequence: CASSPNSWTGFTGELFF. The CDR3 DNA reads TGTGCCAGCTCACCAAACAGCTGGACAGGGTTTACCGGGGAGCTGTTTTTT.

The J gene is TRBJ1-1, the V gene TRBV7-9, with D perhaps TRBD1 (6 bases). CDR1 is SEHNR and CDR2 is FQNEAQ in the germline V gene (reference sequence). Trimming removed 0 bases from V and 7 bases from J, with 9 bases in between. The CDR3 spans 13 residues. This CDR3 is CASSLAGGNEAFF. For the CDR3, the DNA is TGTGCCAGCAGCTTAGCAGGGGGAAATGAAGCTTTCTTT. The complete variable domain, with remaining parts taken from reference TRBV7-9 and TRBJ1-1, reads DTGVSQNPRHKITKRGQNVTFRCDPISEHNRLYWYRQTLGQGPEFLTYFQNEAQLEKSRLLSDRFSAERPKGSFSTLEIQRTEQGDSAMYLCASSLAGGNEAFFGQGTRLTVV.

The rearrangement uses TRBV2 and TRBJ2-2, with D possibly being TRBD1 (5 bases). Germline V gives CDR1 SNHLY, CDR2 FYNNEI. Trimming removed 2 bases from V and 5 bases from J, with 15 bases in between. This CDR3 is 16 amino acids long. The CDR3 DNA follows: TGTGCCAGCAGTGAAAGGGGTGTCATTATAACCGGGGAGCTGTTTTTT. Protein: CASSERGVIITGELFF.

The J gene is TRBJ2-2, the V gene TRBV30; 9 bases are shared with TRBD2. Per the germline V gene, CDR1 is GTSNPN and CDR2 is SVGIG (reference sequence). CDR3 length: 14 amino acids. With 8 bases clipped from V and 7 bases from J, the junction kept 11 bases outside the gene matches. In DNA form, the CDR3 reads TGTGCCCGGAATCCTAGCGGGACGGGCGGGGAGCTGTTTTTT. Translation gives CARNPSGTGGELFF.

The chain joins TRBV15 to TRBJ1-5, with 10 positions matching TRBD1. V dropped 4 bases and J dropped 6; count of bases not matched to a gene: 6. Looked up from germline, CDR1 is LNHNV and CDR2 is YYDKDF (reference sequence). CDR3 size: 15 residues. The CDR3 protein is CATSMPGQGRQPQHF. The CDR3 nucleotides are TGTGCCACCAGCATGCCGGGACAGGGGCGTCAGCCCCAGCATTTT.

The chain links TRBV10-2 to TRBJ2-5; D remains ambiguous. CDR1 and CDR2 from the germline V gene are WSHSY and SAAADI. Trimming took off 4 bases at V and 5 bases at J, with 8 bases between the two ends. The CDR3 loop spans 12 amino acids. The CDR3 region is CASSVSRETQYF. The CDR3 DNA reads as TGCGCCAGCAGTGTTTCGCGGGAGACCCAGTACTTC.

The V call is TRBV6-1, the J call TRBJ2-1, with D unclear. Germline lookup yields CDR1 MNHNS and CDR2 SASEGT. This CDR3 has 16 amino acids. V was shortened by 3 bases and J by 0 bases, with 12 bases between the two germline ends. The CDR3 loop reads CASSDRLRSSYNEQFF. CDR3 DNA sequence: TGTGCCAGCAGTGACCGACTCCGAAGCTCCTACAATGAGCAGTTCTTC.

This clone is a singleton in its sample. The chain couples TRBV2 to TRBJ2-4; TRBD2 matches at 12 bases. The germline V gene has CDR1 SNHLY and CDR2 FYNNEI. The V gene end was trimmed by 4 bases and the J gene end by 6 bases; junction bases not matched to a gene: 13. The CDR3 totals 18 residues. DNA of the CDR3: TGTGCCAGCAGTGTAGGGCTAGCGGGAGGGCCTGGAGGAAACATTCAGTACTTC. Protein: CASSVGLAGGPGGNIQYF.

The CDR3 region is CASSLYRGLHNEQFF. DNA for the CDR3: TGTGCCAGCAGTTTATACAGGGGGCTCCACAATGAGCAGTTCTTC. The chain carries TRBV27 and TRBJ2-1, with 9 bases fitting TRBD1. The CDR3 consists of 15 residues. V dropped 1 base and J dropped 5; count of bases not matched to a gene: 3. Germline V gene data show CDR1 as MNHEY and CDR2 as SMNVEV (reference sequence).

The rearrangement links TRBV30 to TRBJ2-1, with D maybe TRBD2 (5 bases). The V and J ends lost 7 bases and 4 bases respectively, with 20 bases between them. This CDR3 is 15 amino acids long. The V gene's germline CDR1 is GTSNPN and CDR2 SVGIG (reference sequence). CDR3 sequence (DNA): TGTGCCTCCCTCGGGTGGCGAGGGAAGTACAATGAGCAGTTCTTC. It codes for CASLGWRGKYNEQFF.

The chain joins TRBV10-3 to TRBJ2-7; D gene uncertain. The CDR3 loop spans 13 amino acids. Germline-derived CDR1 and CDR2 are ENHRY and SYGVKD. With 10 bases removed from V and 0 bases from J, the gap between germline ends came to 13 bases. In nucleotides, the CDR3 is TGTGCCACCGAAGGCGGAAGCTCCTACGAGCAGTACTTC. Residues: CATEGGSSYEQYF.

The chain is built from TRBV29-1 and TRBJ2-5; 7 bases are a match to TRBD1. From germline, CDR1 is SQVTM and CDR2 ANQGSEA. This CDR3 contains 12 residues. The J segment lost 5 bases and the V segment lost 6 bases, leaving 6 bases of the junction unmatched. DNA of the CDR3: TGCAGCGTCGGACAACAGGGGGAGACCCAGTACTTC. Its protein is CSVGQQGETQYF.

About this clone itself: Other nucleotide sequences from this sample produce the same CDR3. The rearrangement links TRBV29-1 to TRBJ2-2; D remains unclear. V was clipped by 4 bases and J by 1 base, with 4 bases between them. CDR3 length: 12 amino acids. Germline CDR1 is SQVTM and CDR2 is ANQGSEA. The CDR3 bases are TGCAGCGTTGGTAGGAACACCGGGGAGCTGTTTTTT. This codes for CSVGRNTGELFF.

The chain combines TRBV7-9 with TRBJ2-2; TRBD2 matches 9 bases. Germline trimming cut 3 bases from V and 0 bases from J; bases unmatched to any gene: 5. This CDR3 contains 17 residues. Germline loops: CDR1 SEHNR, CDR2 FQNEAQ (reference sequence). The chain's CDR3 is CASSFYSGGPNTGELFF. CDR3 DNA: TGTGCCAGCAGCTTTTATAGCGGGGGACCGAACACCGGGGAGCTGTTTTTT.

This clone was picked up a small number of times. The J gene is TRBJ1-1, the V gene TRBV6-1; 10 nucleotides agree with TRBD1. Germline loops: CDR1 MNHNS, CDR2 SASEGT. The CDR3 consists of 14 residues. Trimming cost V 2 bases and J 8 bases; bases outside gene matches: 5. The CDR3 sequence is CASSEWDRGGEAFF. As DNA, the CDR3 is TGTGCCAGCAGTGAATGGGACAGGGGTGGGGAAGCTTTCTTT.

The chain uses TRBV5-1 and TRBJ2-7, with D unclear. Trimming shortened V by 1 base and J by 0 bases, and 8 bases separated the two germline ends. Germline loops: CDR1 SGHRS, CDR2 YFSETQ. The CDR3 spans 14 residues. The CDR3 region has the DNA TGCGCCAGCAGCTTGATACAGAGCTCCTACGAGCAGTACTTC. Translated: CASSLIQSSYEQYF.

This chain joins TRBV11-2 and TRBJ2-1; 7 bases align to TRBD1. The CDR3 runs 17 residues. Losses at the gene ends were 5 bases for V and 10 bases for J; bases not matched to a gene: 20. Germline V gives CDR1 SGHAT, CDR2 FQNNGV. The CDR3 reads CASSLRGAYRGRGEQFF. CDR3 bases: TGTGCCAGCAGCCTCCGAGGCGCTTACAGGGGAAGAGGCGAGCAGTTCTTC. Together with reference TRBV11-2 and TRBJ2-1, the CDR3 gives the full variable domain: EAGVAQSPRYKIIEKRQSVAFWCNPISGHATLYWYQQILGQGPKLLIQFQNNGVVDDSQLPKDRFSAERLKGVDSTLKIQPAKLEDSAVYLCASSLRGAYRGRGEQFFGPGTRLTVL.

V usage is TRBV11-2 and J usage is TRBJ1-5; no clear D. CDR1 and CDR2 (germline): SGHAT, FQNNGV. V lost 0 bases and J lost 7, with 13 bases in between. CDR3 length: 15 amino acids. CDR3 coding DNA: TGTGCCAGCAGCTTAGATAGGAGTGGTGGGCAGCCCCAGCATTTT. The encoded protein is CASSLDRSGGQPQHF.

The genes are TRBV18 and TRBJ2-1; TRBD2 matches 7 bases. CDR1 KGHSH and CDR2 LQKENI come from the germline V gene. Germline trimming cut 4 bases from V and 1 base from J; bases unmatched to any gene: 4. The CDR3 consists of 15 residues. CDR3 protein: CASSLSGFSYNEQFF. The CDR3 region has the DNA TGTGCCAGCTCACTTAGCGGGTTTTCCTACAATGAGCAGTTCTTC.

This chain joins TRBV7-3 and TRBJ2-3; D is unclear. Between the trimmed V and J ends, which lost 2 bases and 4 bases, there was a span of 10 bases. The germline CDR1 and CDR2 sequences are SGHTA and FQGTGA. The CDR3 covers 14 residues. The CDR3 sequence is CASSLGRSPDTQYF. In nucleotides, the CDR3 is TGTGCCAGCAGCTTAGGTAGGAGTCCAGATACGCAGTATTTT.

This clone showed up just a few times. The chain employs TRBV7-7 and TRBJ2-1, with 13 bases aligning to TRBD2. The germline gives CDR1 SSHAT, CDR2 FNYEAQ (reference sequence). V shed 6 bases and J 7 bases; nucleotides not matched to a gene: 12. This CDR3 is built from 17 residues. CDR3 coding DNA: TGTGCCAGCAGTCCTAAAGGACTAGCGGGAGCCGAAAATGAGCAGTTCTTC. Its protein is CASSPKGLAGAENEQFF.

This clone was recorded once. The chain carries TRBV7-5 and TRBJ2-3; the listed D gene, TRBD2, was not tested against the DNA. TRBV7-5 is a recognized pseudogene. CDR3 length equals 15 residues. The CDR3 DNA reads as TGTGTCAGAAGCTTAAACTGGCCCGGGGAAGATACGCAGTATTTT. Protein product: CVRSLNWPGEDTQYF.